This T cell receptor beta chain appears in the sequencing data of a study of radiotherapy plus CTLA-4 blockade in lung cancer. Study summary: Disease control was seen in approximately 31% of patients, objective responses in 15% to 20%. Study-level findings and limits: Early clone dynamics of blood T cells, plus interferon-beta, reportedly predicted response best.

This table comes from immunoSEQ multiplex PCR, and its TCRdb copy is limited to in-frame clones, with some not included. The sample has over 14,000 clones; about 70% are singletons. Ipilimumab CTLA-4 blockade and focal radiation were given to patients with chemo-refractory metastatic non-small-cell lung cancer. In the case of this clone: As yet, its antigen is unknown.

The germline gives CDR1 MNHNS, CDR2 SASEGT. There are 14 residues in the CDR3. V dropped 5 bases and J dropped 5; count of bases not matched to a gene: 8. The source material was peripheral blood, sampled from a patient treated with radiotherapy plus ipilimumab. J is TRBJ1-1 and V is TRBV6-1, with TRBD1 matching 7 bases. The clonotype comes from a human donor with non-small cell lung cancer whose response to radiotherapy plus ipilimumab could not be evaluated. Here the CDR3 DNA reads TGTGCCAGCAGTCAGCAGACAGGGTCAACTGAAGCTTTCTTT. Translation gives CASSQQTGSTEAFF.